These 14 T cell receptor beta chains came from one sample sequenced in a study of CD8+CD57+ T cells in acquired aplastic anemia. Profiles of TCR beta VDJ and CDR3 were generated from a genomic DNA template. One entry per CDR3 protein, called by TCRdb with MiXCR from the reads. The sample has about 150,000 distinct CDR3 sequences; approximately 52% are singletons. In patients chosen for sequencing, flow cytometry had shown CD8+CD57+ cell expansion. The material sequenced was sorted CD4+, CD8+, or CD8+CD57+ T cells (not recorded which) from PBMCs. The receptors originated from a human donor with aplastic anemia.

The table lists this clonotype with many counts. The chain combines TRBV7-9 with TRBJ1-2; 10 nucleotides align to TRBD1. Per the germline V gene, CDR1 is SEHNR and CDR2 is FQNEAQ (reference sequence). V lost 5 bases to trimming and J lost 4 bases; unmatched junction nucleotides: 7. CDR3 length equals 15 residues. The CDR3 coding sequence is TGTGCCAGCAGCGCAGGGACAGGGGATGGCTATGGCTACACCTTC. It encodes CASSAGTGDGYGYTF.

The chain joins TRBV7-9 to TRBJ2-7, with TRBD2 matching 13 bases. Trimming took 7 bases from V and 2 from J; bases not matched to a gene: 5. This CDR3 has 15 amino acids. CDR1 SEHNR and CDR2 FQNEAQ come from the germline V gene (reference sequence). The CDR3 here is CASTGLAGDPYEQYF. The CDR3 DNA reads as TGTGCCAGCACCGGACTAGCGGGGGACCCCTACGAGCAGTACTTC.

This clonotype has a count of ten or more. As DNA, the CDR3 is TGTGCCAGCAGCCAAATAAAAGGACTAGGCTCGGAAGGCTACACCTTC. It codes for CASSQIKGLGSEGYTF. J is TRBJ1-2 and V is TRBV7-9, with unresolved D. Germline values: CDR1 SEHNR, CDR2 FQNEAQ (reference sequence). This CDR3 region has 16 residues. The V and J ends lost 5 bases and 8 bases respectively, with 24 bases between them.

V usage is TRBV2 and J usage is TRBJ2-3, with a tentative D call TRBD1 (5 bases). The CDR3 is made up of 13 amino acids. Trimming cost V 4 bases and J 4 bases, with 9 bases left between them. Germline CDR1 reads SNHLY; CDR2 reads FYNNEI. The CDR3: CASSGGPADTQYF. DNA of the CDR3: TGTGCCAGCAGTGGGGGCCCCGCAGATACGCAGTATTTT.

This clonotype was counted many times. The CDR3 loop is CASGLVRAGGVQPQHF. The CDR3 coding sequence is TGTGCTAGTGGTTTGGTACGGGCAGGGGGCGTTCAGCCCCAGCATTTT. The chain has TRBV12-5 and TRBJ1-5; 8 positions match TRBD1. Germline loops: CDR1 LGHNT, CDR2 FRNRAP. V gave up 0 bases and J gave up 6 bases; unmatched junction bases: 7. CDR3 length equals 16 residues.

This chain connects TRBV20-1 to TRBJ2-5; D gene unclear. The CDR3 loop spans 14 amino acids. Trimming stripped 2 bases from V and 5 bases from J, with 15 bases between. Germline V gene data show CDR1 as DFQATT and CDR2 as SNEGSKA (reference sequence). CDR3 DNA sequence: TGCAGTGCTAGACCCTCGATTTTACGGGAGACCCAGTACTTC. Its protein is CSARPSILRETQYF.

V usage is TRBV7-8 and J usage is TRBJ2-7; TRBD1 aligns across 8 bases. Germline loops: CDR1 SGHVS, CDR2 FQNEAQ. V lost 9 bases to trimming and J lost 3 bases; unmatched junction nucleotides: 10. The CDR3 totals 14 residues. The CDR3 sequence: CASRTQGVIYEQYF. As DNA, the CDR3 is TGTGCCAGTAGGACACAGGGGGTGATCTACGAGCAGTACTTC. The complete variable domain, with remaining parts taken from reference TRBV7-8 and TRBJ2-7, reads GAGVSQSPRYKVAKRGQDVALRCDPISGHVSLFWYQQALGQGPEFLTYFQNEAQLDKSGLPSDRFFAERPEGSVSTLKIQRTQQEDSAVYLCASRTQGVIYEQYFGPGTRLTVT.

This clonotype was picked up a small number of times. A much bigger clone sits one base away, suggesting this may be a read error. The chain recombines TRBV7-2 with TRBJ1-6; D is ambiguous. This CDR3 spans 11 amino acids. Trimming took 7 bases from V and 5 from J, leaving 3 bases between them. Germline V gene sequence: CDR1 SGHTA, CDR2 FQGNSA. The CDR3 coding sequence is TGTGCCAGCACCGATAATTCACCCCTCCACTTT. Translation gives CASTDNSPLHF.

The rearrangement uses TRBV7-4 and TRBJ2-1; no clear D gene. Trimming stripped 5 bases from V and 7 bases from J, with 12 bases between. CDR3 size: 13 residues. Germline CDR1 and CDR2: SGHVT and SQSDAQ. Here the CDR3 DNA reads TGTGCCAGCAGCGCCCCACGCTTAAATGAGCAGTTCTTC. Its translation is CASSAPRLNEQFF.

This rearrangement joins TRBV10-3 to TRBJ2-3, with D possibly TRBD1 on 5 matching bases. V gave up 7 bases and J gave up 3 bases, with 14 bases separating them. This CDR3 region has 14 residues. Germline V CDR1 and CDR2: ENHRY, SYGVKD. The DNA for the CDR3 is TGTGCCATCAACCCAGGGTCAACTACAGATACGCAGTATTTT. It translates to CAINPGSTTDTQYF.

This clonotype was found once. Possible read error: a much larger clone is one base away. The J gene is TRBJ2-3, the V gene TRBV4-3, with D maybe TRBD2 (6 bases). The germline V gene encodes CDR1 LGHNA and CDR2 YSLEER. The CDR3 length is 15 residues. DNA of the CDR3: TGCGCCAGCAGCCAAACCGGGAAAGGAGGGGATACGCAGTGTTTT. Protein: CASSQTGKGGDTQCF.

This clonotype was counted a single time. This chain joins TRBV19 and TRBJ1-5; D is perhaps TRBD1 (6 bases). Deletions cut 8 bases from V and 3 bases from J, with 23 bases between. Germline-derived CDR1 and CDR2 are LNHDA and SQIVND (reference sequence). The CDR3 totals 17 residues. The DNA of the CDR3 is TGTGCCAGTTCCCTATCCCTCCTTGACAGGCTCAATCAGCCCCAGCATTTT. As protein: CASSLSLLDRLNQPQHF.

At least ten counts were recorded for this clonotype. The CDR3 loop is CASSFLPPGLAKETQYF. CDR3 nucleotide sequence: TGTGCCAGCAGTTTCCTCCCACCGGGACTAGCGAAGGAGACCCAGTACTTC. The chain is built from TRBV27 and TRBJ2-5, with 10 bases aligning to TRBD2. Germline V lookup: CDR1 MNHEY, CDR2 SMNVEV (reference sequence). The CDR3 runs 17 residues. Trimming took 3 bases from V and 5 from J; bases not matched to a gene: 12.

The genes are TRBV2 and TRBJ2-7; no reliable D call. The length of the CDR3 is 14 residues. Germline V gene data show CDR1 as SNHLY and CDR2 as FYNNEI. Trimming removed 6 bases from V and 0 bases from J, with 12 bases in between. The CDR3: CASSSGSTSYEQYF. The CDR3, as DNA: TGTGCCAGCAGCTCCGGGTCTACCTCCTACGAGCAGTACTTC.